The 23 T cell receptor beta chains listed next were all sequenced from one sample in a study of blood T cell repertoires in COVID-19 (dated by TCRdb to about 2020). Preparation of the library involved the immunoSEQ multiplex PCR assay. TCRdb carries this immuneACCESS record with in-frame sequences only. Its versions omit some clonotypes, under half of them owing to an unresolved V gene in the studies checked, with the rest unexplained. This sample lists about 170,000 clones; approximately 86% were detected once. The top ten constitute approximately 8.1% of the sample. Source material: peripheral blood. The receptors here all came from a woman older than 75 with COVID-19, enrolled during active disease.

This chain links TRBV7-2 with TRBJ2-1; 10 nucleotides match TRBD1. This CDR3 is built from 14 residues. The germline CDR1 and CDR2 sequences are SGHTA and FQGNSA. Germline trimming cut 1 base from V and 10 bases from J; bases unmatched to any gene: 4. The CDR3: CASSLGQGAEEQFF. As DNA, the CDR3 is TGTGCCAGCAGCTTAGGACAGGGGGCTGAAGAGCAGTTCTTC. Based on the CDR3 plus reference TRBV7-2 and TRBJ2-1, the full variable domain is GAGVSQSPSNKVTEKGKDVELRCDPISGHTALYWYRQSLGQGLEFLIYFQGNSAPDKSGLPSDRFSAERTGGSVSTLTIQRTQQEDSAVYLCASSLGQGAEEQFFGPGTRLTVL.

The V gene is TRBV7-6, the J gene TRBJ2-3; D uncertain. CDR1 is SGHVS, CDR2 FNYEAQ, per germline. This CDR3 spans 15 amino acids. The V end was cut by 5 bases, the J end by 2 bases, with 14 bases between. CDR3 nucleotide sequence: TGTGCCAGCAGCAATCCCCCCGGTGACACAGATACGCAGTATTTT. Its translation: CASSNPPGDTDTQYF.

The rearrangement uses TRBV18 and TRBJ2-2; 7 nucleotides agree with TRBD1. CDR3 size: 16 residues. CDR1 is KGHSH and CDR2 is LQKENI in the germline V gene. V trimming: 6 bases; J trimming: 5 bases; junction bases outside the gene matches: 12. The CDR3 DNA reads TGTGCCAGCTCCCAACAGGGGTCGAGCGCGACCGGGGAGCTGTTTTTT. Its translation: CASSQQGSSATGELFF.

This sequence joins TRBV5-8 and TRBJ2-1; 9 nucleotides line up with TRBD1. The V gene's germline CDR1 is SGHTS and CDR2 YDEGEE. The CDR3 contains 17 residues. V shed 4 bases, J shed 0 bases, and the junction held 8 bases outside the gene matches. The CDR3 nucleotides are TGTGCCAGCAGCCGGACAGGGGCCCCCGGCTCCTACAATGAGCAGTTCTTC. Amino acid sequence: CASSRTGAPGSYNEQFF. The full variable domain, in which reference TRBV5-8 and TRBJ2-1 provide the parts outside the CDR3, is EAGVTQSPTHLIKTRGQQATLRCSPISGHTSVYWYQQALGLGLQFLLWYDEGEERNRGNFPPRFSGRQFPNYSSELNVNALELEDSALYLCASSRTGAPGSYNEQFFGPGTRLTVL.

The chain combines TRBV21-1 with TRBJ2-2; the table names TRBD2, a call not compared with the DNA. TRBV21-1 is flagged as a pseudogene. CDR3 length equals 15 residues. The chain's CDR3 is CASSPGGANTGELFF. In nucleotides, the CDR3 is TGTGCCAGCTCGCCGGGAGGTGCGAACACCGGGGAGCTGTTTTTT.

CDR3 sequence reads: CASSLVRGSNQPQHF. CDR3 in DNA: TGTGCCAGCAGCTTAGTACGGGGTAGCAATCAGCCCCAGCATTTT. The V gene is TRBV11-2, the J gene TRBJ1-5; D gene uncertain. V lost 1 base and J lost 0, with 7 bases in between. Germline V CDR1 and CDR2: SGHAT, FQNNGV. The CDR3 is made up of 15 amino acids.

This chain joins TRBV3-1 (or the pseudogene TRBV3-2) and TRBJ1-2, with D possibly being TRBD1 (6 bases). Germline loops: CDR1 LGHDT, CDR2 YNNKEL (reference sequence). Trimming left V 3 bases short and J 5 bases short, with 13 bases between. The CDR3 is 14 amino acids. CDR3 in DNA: TGTGCCAGCAGCCAGGACAGTTCAGGTTATGGCTACACCTTC. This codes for CASSQDSSGYGYTF.

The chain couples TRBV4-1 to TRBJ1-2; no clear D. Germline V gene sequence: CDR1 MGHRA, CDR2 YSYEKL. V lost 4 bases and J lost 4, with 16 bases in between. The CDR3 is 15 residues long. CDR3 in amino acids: CASSRSVEPGYGYTF. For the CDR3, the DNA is TGCGCCAGCAGCCGATCCGTCGAGCCGGGCTATGGCTACACCTTC.

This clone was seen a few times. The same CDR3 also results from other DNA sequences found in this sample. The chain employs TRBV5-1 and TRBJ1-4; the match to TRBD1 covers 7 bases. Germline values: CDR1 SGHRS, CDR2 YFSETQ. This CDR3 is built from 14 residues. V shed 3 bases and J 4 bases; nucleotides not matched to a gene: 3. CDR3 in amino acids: CASSSGTVNEKLFF. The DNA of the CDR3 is TGCGCCAGCAGCTCAGGGACAGTTAATGAAAAACTGTTTTTT.

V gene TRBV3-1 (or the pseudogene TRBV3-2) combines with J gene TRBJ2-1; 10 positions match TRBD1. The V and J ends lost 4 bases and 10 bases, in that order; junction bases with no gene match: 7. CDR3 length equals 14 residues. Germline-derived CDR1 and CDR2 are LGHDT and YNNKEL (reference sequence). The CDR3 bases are TGTGCCAGCAGCCGCGGGACAGGGGACCAGGAGCAGTTCTTC. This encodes CASSRGTGDQEQFF.

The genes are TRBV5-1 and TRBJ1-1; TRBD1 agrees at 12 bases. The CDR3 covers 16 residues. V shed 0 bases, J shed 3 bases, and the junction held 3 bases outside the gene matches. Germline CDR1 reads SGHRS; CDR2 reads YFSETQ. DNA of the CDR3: TGCGCCAGCAGCTTGGTTGGGACAGGGGGCGACACTGAAGCTTTCTTT. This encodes CASSLVGTGGDTEAFF.

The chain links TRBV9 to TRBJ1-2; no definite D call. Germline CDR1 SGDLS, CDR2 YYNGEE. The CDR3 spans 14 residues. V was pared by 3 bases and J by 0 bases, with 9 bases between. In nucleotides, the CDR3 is TGTGCCAGCAGCGCCCCGGGAACTAACTATGGCTACACCTTC. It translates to CASSAPGTNYGYTF.

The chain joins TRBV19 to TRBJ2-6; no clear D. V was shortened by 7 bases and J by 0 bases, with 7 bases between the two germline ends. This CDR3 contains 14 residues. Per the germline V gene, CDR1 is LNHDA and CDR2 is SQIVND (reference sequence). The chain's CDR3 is CASKPFSGANVLTF. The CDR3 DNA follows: TGTGCCAGTAAGCCCTTCTCTGGGGCCAACGTCCTGACTTTC.

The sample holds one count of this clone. CDR3 DNA: TGTGCCAGCAGCATAGGACAGGGGGCGAGGGGAAACACCATATATTTT. Protein product: CASSIGQGARGNTIYF. The V and J genes are TRBV5-4 and TRBJ1-3; 11 nucleotides agree with TRBD1. The CDR3 totals 16 residues. Per the germline V gene, CDR1 is SGHNT and CDR2 is YYREEE (reference sequence). The ends lost 4 bases at V and 4 bases at J; junction bases unmatched: 7.

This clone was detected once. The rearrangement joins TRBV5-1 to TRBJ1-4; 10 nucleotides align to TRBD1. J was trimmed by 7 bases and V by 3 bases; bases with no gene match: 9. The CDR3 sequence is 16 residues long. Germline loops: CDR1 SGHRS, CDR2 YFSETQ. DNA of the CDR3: TGCGCCAGCAGCTCTGGGACAGGGGCTGTGAGTGAAAAACTGTTTTTT. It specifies CASSSGTGAVSEKLFF.

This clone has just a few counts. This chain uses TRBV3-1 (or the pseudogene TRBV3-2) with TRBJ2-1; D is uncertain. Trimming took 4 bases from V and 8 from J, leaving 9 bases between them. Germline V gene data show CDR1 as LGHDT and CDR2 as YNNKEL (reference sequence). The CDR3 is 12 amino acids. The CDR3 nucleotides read TGTGCCAGCAGCCGCTTAGGAGATGAGCAGTTCTTC. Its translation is CASSRLGDEQFF.

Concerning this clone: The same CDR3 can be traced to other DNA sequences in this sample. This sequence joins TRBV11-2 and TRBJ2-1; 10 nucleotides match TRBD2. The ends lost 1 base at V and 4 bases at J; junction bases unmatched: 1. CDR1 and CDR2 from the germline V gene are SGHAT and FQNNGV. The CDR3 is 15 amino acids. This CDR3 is CASSLGTSGYNEQFF. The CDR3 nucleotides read TGTGCCAGCAGCTTAGGGACTAGCGGTTACAATGAGCAGTTCTTC.

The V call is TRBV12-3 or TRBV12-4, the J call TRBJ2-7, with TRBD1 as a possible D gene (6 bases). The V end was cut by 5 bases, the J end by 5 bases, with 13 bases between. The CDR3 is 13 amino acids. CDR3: CASSTTGFHEQYF. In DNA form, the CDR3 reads TGTGCCAGCAGTACCACAGGGTTCCACGAGCAGTACTTC.

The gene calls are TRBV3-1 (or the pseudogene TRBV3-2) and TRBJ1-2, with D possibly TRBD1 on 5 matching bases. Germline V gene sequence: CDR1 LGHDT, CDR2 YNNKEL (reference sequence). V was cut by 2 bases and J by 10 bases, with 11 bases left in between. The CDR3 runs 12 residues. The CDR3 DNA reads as TGTGCCAGCAGCCAACGGACATTATACTACACCTTC. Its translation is CASSQRTLYYTF.

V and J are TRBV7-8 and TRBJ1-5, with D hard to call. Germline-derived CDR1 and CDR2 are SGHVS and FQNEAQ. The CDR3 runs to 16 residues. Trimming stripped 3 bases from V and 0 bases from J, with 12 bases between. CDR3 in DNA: TGTGCCAGCAGCTTCCGAGGGCGGAATAGCAATCAGCCCCAGCATTTT. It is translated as CASSFRGRNSNQPQHF. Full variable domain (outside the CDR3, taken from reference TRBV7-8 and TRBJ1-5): GAGVSQSPRYKVAKRGQDVALRCDPISGHVSLFWYQQALGQGPEFLTYFQNEAQLDKSGLPSDRFFAERPEGSVSTLKIQRTQQEDSAVYLCASSFRGRNSNQPQHFGDGTRLSIL.

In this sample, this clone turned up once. CDR3 in DNA: TGCGCCAGCAGCTTGAGGCAGGGGGATTTCTCCGAGCAGTACTTC. It codes for CASSLRQGDFSEQYF. V usage is TRBV5-1 and J usage is TRBJ2-7, with 7 nucleotides matching TRBD1. After removal of 1 base from V and 6 bases from J, the junction contained 10 bases not matched to a gene. CDR1 is SGHRS and CDR2 is YFSETQ in the germline V gene. The CDR3 sequence is 15 residues long.

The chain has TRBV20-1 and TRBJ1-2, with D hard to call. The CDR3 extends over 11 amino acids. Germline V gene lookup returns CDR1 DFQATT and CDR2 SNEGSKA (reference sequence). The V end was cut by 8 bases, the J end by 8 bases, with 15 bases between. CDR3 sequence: CSSLGSLGYTF. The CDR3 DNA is TGCAGTTCCCTAGGTTCGTTGGGCTACACCTTC.

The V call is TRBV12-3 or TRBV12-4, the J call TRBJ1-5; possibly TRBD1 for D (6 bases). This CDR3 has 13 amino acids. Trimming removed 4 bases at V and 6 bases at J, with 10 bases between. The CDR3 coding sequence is TGTGCCAGCAGTTGGGACAAAAGTCAGCCCCAGCATTTT. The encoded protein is CASSWDKSQPQHF.